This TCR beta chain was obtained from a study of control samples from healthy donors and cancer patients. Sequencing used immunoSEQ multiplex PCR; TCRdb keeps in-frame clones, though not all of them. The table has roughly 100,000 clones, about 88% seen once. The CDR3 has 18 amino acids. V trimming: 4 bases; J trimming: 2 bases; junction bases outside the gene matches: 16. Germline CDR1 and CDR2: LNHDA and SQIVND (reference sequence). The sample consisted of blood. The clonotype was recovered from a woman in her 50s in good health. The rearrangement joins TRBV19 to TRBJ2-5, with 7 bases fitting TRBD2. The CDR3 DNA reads TGTGCCAGTAGTAAAAAAAGGGGCAGCGGGAAGAATCAAGAGACCCAGTACTTC. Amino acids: CASSKKRGSGKNQETQYF.